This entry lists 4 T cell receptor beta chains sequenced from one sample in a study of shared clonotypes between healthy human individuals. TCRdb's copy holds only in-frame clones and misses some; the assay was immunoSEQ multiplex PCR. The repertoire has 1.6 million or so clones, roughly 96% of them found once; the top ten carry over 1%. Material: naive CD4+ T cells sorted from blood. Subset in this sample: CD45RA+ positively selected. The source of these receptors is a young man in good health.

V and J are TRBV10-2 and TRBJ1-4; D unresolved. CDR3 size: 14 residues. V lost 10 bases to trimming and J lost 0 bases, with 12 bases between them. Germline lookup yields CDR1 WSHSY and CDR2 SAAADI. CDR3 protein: CATATATTNEKLFF. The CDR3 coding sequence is TGCGCCACCGCAACAGCTACAACTAATGAAAAACTGTTTTTT.

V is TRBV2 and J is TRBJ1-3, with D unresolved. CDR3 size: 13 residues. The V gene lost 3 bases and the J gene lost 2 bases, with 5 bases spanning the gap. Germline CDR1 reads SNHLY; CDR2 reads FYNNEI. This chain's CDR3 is CASSEVPGNTIYF. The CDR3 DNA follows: TGTGCCAGCAGTGAGGTACCTGGAAACACCATATATTTT.

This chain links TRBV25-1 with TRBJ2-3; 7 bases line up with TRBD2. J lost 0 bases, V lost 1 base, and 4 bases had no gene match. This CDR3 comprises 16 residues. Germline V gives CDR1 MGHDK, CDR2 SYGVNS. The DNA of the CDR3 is TGTGCCAGCAGTGAATTCGGAGCGGGAAGCACAGATACGCAGTATTTT. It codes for CASSEFGAGSTDTQYF.

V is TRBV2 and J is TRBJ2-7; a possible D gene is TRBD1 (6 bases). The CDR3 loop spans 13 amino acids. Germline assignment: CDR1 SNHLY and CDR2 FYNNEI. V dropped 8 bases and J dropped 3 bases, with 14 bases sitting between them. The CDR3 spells CASARTAGYEQYF. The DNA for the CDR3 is TGTGCCAGCGCCCGGACAGCAGGCTACGAGCAGTACTTC.